Reported below is one T cell receptor (beta chain). The method was immunoSEQ multiplex PCR; TCRdb's version includes in-frame clones alone and lacks a portion of them. The repertoire holds some 410,000 clones, around 87% seen once, with around 0.97% in the top ten. This record comes from a study of blood T cell repertoires in COVID-19. The wider study: Material from acute and convalescent COVID-19 was sourced from the United States, Italy and Spain. From T cells, B-cell-depleted T cells, or PBMCs came the material, which was cDNA or gDNA.

The CDR3 runs to 15 residues. The germline V gene has CDR1 MNHEY and CDR2 SVGAGI. V was shortened by 6 bases and J by 1 base, with 12 bases between the two germline ends. Individuals aged about 18 to 90 years were recruited from fewer than 25 US areas. Cohorts were assigned according to the clinical history that participants reported. This clonotype was obtained from a woman in her twenties or thirties with acute COVID-19. Sample: PBMCs or T cells enriched from blood (not recorded which). The chain has TRBV6-5 and TRBJ1-4, with D possibly being TRBD1 (6 bases). The CDR3 loop reads CASSAQGRTNEKLFF. The CDR3, as DNA: TGTGCCAGCAGCGCCCAGGGGCGAACTAATGAAAAACTGTTTTTT.